The 17 T cell receptor beta chains below come from one sample, sequenced in a study of T cell responses to AZD1222 COVID-19 vaccine. Only in-frame clones appear in the TCRdb table, and some are missing; sequencing was by immunoSEQ multiplex PCR. The data contain about 150,000 clones, more than 80% of them singletons. Specimen: peripheral blood, collected 28 days after the second dose of the MenACWY control vaccine. All receptors come from an adult who received the MenACWY meningococcal vaccine as a control.

CDR3 region: CASSYGRQGNQPQHF. The CDR3 bases are TGTGCCAGCAGTTACGGGCGACAGGGTAATCAGCCCCAGCATTTT. V usage is TRBV6-2 or TRBV6-3 and J usage is TRBJ1-5; 7 bases map to TRBD1. Germline CDR1 is MNHEY and CDR2 is SVGEGT. V lost 2 bases to trimming and J lost 4 bases; unmatched junction nucleotides: 5. The CDR3 extends over 15 amino acids.

V and J are TRBV28 and TRBJ1-1; possible D gene TRBD1, 6 bases. The length of the CDR3 is 13 residues. V dropped 7 bases and J dropped 5 bases, with 14 bases sitting between them. Germline V gene data show CDR1 as MDHEN and CDR2 as SYDVKM. The chain's CDR3 is CASTGDISTEAFF. CDR3 coding DNA: TGTGCCAGCACCGGGGACATTTCGACTGAAGCTTTCTTT.

J is TRBJ1-4 and V is TRBV24-1; D call uncertain. CDR1 is KGHDR and CDR2 is SFDVKD in the germline V gene. Trimming stripped 3 bases from V and 7 bases from J, with 14 bases between. There are 15 residues in the CDR3. The DNA for the CDR3 is TGTGCCACCAGTGATACCCGGGCAGGCAGTGAAAAACTGTTTTTT. Translation: CATSDTRAGSEKLFF.

This clone has just one count. The rearrangement uses TRBV6-2 or TRBV6-3 and TRBJ2-1; 12 nucleotides line up with TRBD2. This CDR3 contains 16 residues. V trimming: 5 bases; J trimming: 6 bases; junction bases outside the gene matches: 8. Per germline, CDR1 MNHEY and CDR2 SVGEGT. CDR3 coding DNA: TGTGCCAGCAGTGGGCTAGCGGGGGGGCCTAGCAATGAGCAGTTCTTC. It codes for CASSGLAGGPSNEQFF.

This clone was seen just once. The genes are TRBV7-2 and TRBJ1-6; D may be TRBD1 (5 bases). Deletions cut 2 bases from V and 5 bases from J, with 7 bases between. The germline V gene has CDR1 SGHTA and CDR2 FQGNSA. The CDR3 is 14 residues long. The CDR3 region is CASSLSRDNSPLHF. In DNA, the CDR3 is TGTGCCAGCAGCTTAAGCAGGGATAATTCACCCCTCCACTTT.

This sequence joins TRBV9 and TRBJ1-6; a weak D match, TRBD1 (5 bases). CDR1 and CDR2 from the germline V gene are SGDLS and YYNGEE. Between the trimmed V and J ends, which lost 1 base and 4 bases, there was a span of 12 bases. The CDR3 is 16 amino acids. The CDR3 coding sequence is TGTGCCAGCAGCGTATTACCAGAGGGGTATAATTCACCCCTCCACTTT. Amino acids: CASSVLPEGYNSPLHF.

The J gene is TRBJ1-2, the V gene TRBV28, with TRBD1 identical over 12 bases. Germline V gives CDR1 MDHEN, CDR2 SYDVKM. Trimming cost V 5 bases and J 6 bases; bases outside gene matches: 4. CDR3 length: 14 amino acids. The CDR3 bases are TGTGCCAGCAGTCCGGGGGACAGGGGGCATGGCTACACCTTC. Residues: CASSPGDRGHGYTF.

The chain uses TRBV4-1 and TRBJ2-3; the D gene is possibly TRBD2 (5 bases). Trimming cost V 0 bases and J 0 bases, with 10 bases left between them. Per germline, CDR1 MGHRA and CDR2 YSYEKL. This CDR3 region has 16 residues. DNA for the CDR3: TGCGCCAGCAGCCAAGATTCCGGACTTAGCACAGATACGCAGTATTTT. Its translation: CASSQDSGLSTDTQYF.

This chain links TRBV19 with TRBJ1-2; D not resolved. Trimming removed 3 bases from V and 8 bases from J, with 10 bases in between. The germline gives CDR1 LNHDA, CDR2 SQIVND (reference sequence). The CDR3 is 12 residues long. CDR3 amino acids: CASSIGVRGYTF. Written as DNA, the CDR3 is TGTGCCAGTAGTATTGGTGTACGGGGCTACACCTTC. Variable domain in full (rest from reference TRBV19 and TRBJ1-2): DGGITQSPKYLFRKEGQNVTLSCEQNLNHDAMYWYRQDPGQGLRLIYYSQIVNDFQKGDIAEGYSVSREKKESFPLTVTSAQKNPTAFYLCASSIGVRGYTFGSGTRLTVV.

The gene calls are TRBV10-3 and TRBJ2-5, with 7 bases lining up with TRBD1. The ends lost 3 bases at V and 3 bases at J; junction bases unmatched: 4. Per the germline V gene, CDR1 is ENHRY and CDR2 is SYGVKD. The CDR3 runs to 14 residues. The CDR3 DNA sequence: TGTGCCATCAGTGATGCCGGGACAGAAGAGACCCAGTACTTC. Residues: CAISDAGTEETQYF.

This clone was recorded only once. V and J are TRBV6-5 and TRBJ2-7, with D possibly matching TRBD2 (5 bases). The CDR3 contains 14 residues. V lost 8 bases and J lost 3, with 17 bases in between. Looked up from germline, CDR1 is MNHEY and CDR2 is SVGAGI. The CDR3 loop is CASRREGLNYEQYF. The CDR3 bases are TGTGCCAGCCGCCGAGAGGGCTTGAACTACGAGCAGTACTTC.

This clone occurred a few times. The V and J genes are TRBV5-6 and TRBJ1-5, with D maybe TRBD1 (5 bases). In germline, CDR1 is SGHDT, CDR2 YYEEEE. The length of the CDR3 is 15 residues. The V end lost 3 bases, the J end lost 0 bases, and 10 bases lay between the germline ends. The CDR3 sequence is CASSSGLYSNQPQHF. CDR3 nucleotide sequence: TGTGCCAGCAGCTCAGGGCTTTATAGCAATCAGCCCCAGCATTTT.

The J gene is TRBJ1-1, the V gene TRBV5-1; no definite D call. The CDR3 loop spans 14 amino acids. Trimming took 3 bases from V and 5 from J, leaving 14 bases between them. From germline, CDR1 is SGHRS and CDR2 YFSETQ. The CDR3 sequence is CASSSYDGGTEAFF. The CDR3 DNA is TGCGCCAGCAGCTCCTACGATGGAGGAACTGAAGCTTTCTTT.

The genes are TRBV18 and TRBJ2-5, with 9 bases aligning to TRBD1. Germline assignment: CDR1 KGHSH and CDR2 LQKENI. The trim removed 1 base at V and 3 bases at J, leaving 3 bases unmatched. This CDR3 is built from 15 residues. The CDR3 nucleotides read TGTGCCAGCTCACCACGGACAGGGGAAGAAGAGACCCAGTACTTC. It translates to CASSPRTGEEETQYF.

The CDR3 spells CASSHGSGTDTQYF. CDR3 bases: TGTGCCAGCAGTCACGGGAGTGGCACAGATACGCAGTATTTT. The rearrangement links TRBV6-5 to TRBJ2-3, with TRBD2 as a possible D gene (6 bases). This CDR3 contains 14 residues. The germline gives CDR1 MNHEY, CDR2 SVGAGI. V lost 5 bases and J 1 base, leaving 10 bases between the germline ends.

The chain joins TRBV6-4 to TRBJ2-1; D perhaps matches TRBD2 (6 bases). Germline V gene data show CDR1 as MRHNA and CDR2 as SNTAGT. This CDR3 comprises 16 residues. Trimming removed 0 bases at V and 4 bases at J, with 13 bases between. Here the CDR3 DNA reads TGTGCCAGCAGTGACTCTATGCGGGGTGATTACAATGAGCAGTTCTTC. This gives the protein CASSDSMRGDYNEQFF.

V and J are TRBV19 and TRBJ1-5, with D perhaps TRBD1 (6 bases). V gave up 8 bases and J gave up 1 base, with 15 bases separating them. Germline CDR1 reads LNHDA; CDR2 reads SQIVND (reference sequence). There are 15 residues in the CDR3. In DNA form, the CDR3 reads TGTGCCAGTGCCCACAGGGAACTAAGCAATCAGCCCCAGCATTTT. Its translation is CASAHRELSNQPQHF.